The sequence of this T cell receptor beta chain was determined in a study of CD8 T cells in ankylosing spondylitis. The V segment lost 2 bases and the J segment 0 bases; nucleotides outside the gene matches: 6. Per the germline V gene, CDR1 is LGHNA and CDR2 is YNFKEQ. The CDR3 is 16 residues long. Comment on this clonotype: The antigen remains undetermined.

TCRdb ran MiXCR on the 5' RACE reads and lists one entry per CDR3 protein. Of some 130,000 distinct CDR3 sequences detected, around 7.9% appear once; the ten largest clones hold under 15%. Findings of the study overall: A motif in TCR beta, a set of eight or nine highly homologous variants, appeared characteristic of ankylosing spondylitis blood.

Source material: blood, either unsorted or a sorted T cell fraction (not recorded which). The rearrangement joins TRBV4-2 to TRBJ1-2; TRBD1 aligns across 7 bases. The receptor was isolated from a female donor with ankylosing spondylitis or in good health (not recorded which). In DNA, the CDR3 is TGTGCCAGCAGCCAACTGACCACAGGGGCTAACTATGGCTACACCTTC. Its protein product is CASSQLTTGANYGYTF.